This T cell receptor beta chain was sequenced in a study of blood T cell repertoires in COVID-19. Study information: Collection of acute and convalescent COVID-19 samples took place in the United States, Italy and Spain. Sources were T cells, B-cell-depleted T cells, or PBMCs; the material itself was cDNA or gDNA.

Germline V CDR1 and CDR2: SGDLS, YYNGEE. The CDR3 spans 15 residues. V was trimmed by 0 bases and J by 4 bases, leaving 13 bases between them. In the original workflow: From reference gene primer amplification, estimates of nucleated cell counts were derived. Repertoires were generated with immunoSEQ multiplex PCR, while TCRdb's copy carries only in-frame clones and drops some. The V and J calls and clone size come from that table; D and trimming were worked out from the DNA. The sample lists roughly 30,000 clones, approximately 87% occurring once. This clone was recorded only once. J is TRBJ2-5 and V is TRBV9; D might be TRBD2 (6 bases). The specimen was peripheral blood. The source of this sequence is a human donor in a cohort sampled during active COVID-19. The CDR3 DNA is TGTGCCAGCAGCGTAGGGGGTAGCGGCCTAGAGACCCAGTACTTC. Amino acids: CASSVGGSGLETQYF.